This TCR beta chain was retrieved from a study of post-analysis software for immune sequencing data. Study-level information: Included courses were relapsing-remitting and secondary progressive multiple sclerosis; progressive-relapsing multiple sclerosis was also included. Study-wide findings and caveats: TRBV5-6, TRBV5-1 and TRBV20-1 belonged to a set of a handful of TRBV segments that were more frequent in patients than controls.

About this clonotype: Its antigen remains unidentified.

The V gene's germline CDR1 is SEHNR and CDR2 FQNEAQ (reference sequence). V was cut by 6 bases and J by 10 bases, with 16 bases left in between. The CDR3 consists of 12 residues. Each TCR beta cDNA library carried unique molecular identifiers. From the PCR reads, TCRdb called clonotypes with MiXCR, one entry per CDR3 protein. The sample gives 700,000 to 800,000 distinct CDR3 sequences, just under 30% of which show up once; more than 0.45% is in the top ten. The specimen sequenced was blood. The chain links TRBV7-9 to TRBJ2-7; D may be TRBD1 or TRBD2 (5 bases each). The TCR was taken from a girl aged 5 to 17 with multiple sclerosis. The DNA of the CDR3 is TGTGCCAGCAGAGGGGACCTTCGGTTACAGTACTTC. This encodes CASRGDLRLQYF.